This record covers a single T cell receptor (beta chain). Assay used: immunoSEQ multiplex PCR; TCRdb lists only in-frame clones, some missing. The table has tens of thousands of clones, roughly 90% seen once. This specimen comes from a study of T cell changes during pregnancy in multiple sclerosis. This CDR3 spans 13 amino acids. Germline V CDR1 and CDR2: SGDLS, YYNGEE. The germline V and J ends were trimmed by 4 bases and 1 base, with 8 bases remaining between them. This receptor was identified in a female donor in good health, enrolled as a control in a pregnancy study. The chain uses TRBV9 and TRBJ2-5; tentatively, D is TRBD1 (6 bases). This material consisted of peripheral blood, taken in the second trimester of pregnancy. The CDR3 protein is CASSKDSQETQYF. As DNA, the CDR3 is TGTGCCAGCAGCAAGGACAGCCAAGAGACCCAGTACTTC.